This is a list of T cell receptor beta chains from one sample in a study of T cells after yellow fever vaccination. TCRdb recomputed calls from the 5' RACE reads with MiXCR, one row per CDR3 protein. The repertoire holds some 320,000 distinct CDR3 sequences, with 7.5% to 9% as singletons. The sequences come from PBMCs, collected on the day of the first yellow fever vaccination. These TCRs come from a man aged 18-30 years who received the YFV17D yellow fever vaccine. Both conserved end residues are part of each CDR3. D genes are given only for firm matches. The size entry is marked missing in some rows and otherwise reads once, few, many or a size class.

d_call | clone_size | j_call | v_call | cdr3_aa | cdr3_nt
TRBD2 | few | TRBJ2-2 | TRBV7-3 | CASTAGRGGELFF | TGTGCCAGCACCGCCGGGAGGGGCGGGGAGCTGTTTTTT
TRBD1 | . | TRBJ2-1 | TRBV6-5 | CASSYFGTGLSEQFF | TGTGCCAGCAGTTACTTCGGGACAGGACTAAGTGAGCAGTTCTTC
TRBD1 | . | TRBJ2-2 | TRBV13 | CASSQTGQMNTGELFF | TGTGCCAGCAGCCAGACGGGACAGATGAACACCGGGGAGCTGTTTTTT
. | few | TRBJ1-5 | TRBV4-1 | CASSQGASRRNQPQHF | TGCGCCAGCAGCCAAGGGGCCTCGAGAAGGAATCAGCCCCAGCATTTT
. | few | TRBJ1-6 | TRBV7-9 | CASSSLGSPLHF | TGTGCCAGCAGTTCCCTTGGATCACCCCTCCACTTT
TRBD1 | few | TRBJ1-5 | TRBV5-1 | CASSVTGGHQPQHF | TGCGCCAGCAGCGTGACAGGGGGGCATCAGCCCCAGCATTTT
. | . | TRBJ1-5 | TRBV5-1 | CASSLDRSQPQHF | TGCGCCAGCAGCTTGGACAGGTCTCAGCCCCAGCATTTT
TRBD2 | few | TRBJ2-1 | TRBV20-1 | CSPSALAYNEQFF | TGCAGCCCTAGCGCACTAGCGTACAATGAGCAGTTCTTC
. | few | TRBJ2-1 | TRBV29-1 | CSVTGALQYNEQFF | TGCAGCGTTACGGGGGCCTTACAATACAATGAGCAGTTCTTC
. | few | TRBJ1-1 | TRBV5-1 | CASSVAGVGTEAFF | TGCGCCAGCAGCGTTGCAGGGGTTGGCACTGAAGCTTTCTTT
. | . | TRBJ1-4 | TRBV7-2 | CASSLMGTGEKLFF | TGTGCCAGCAGCTTAATGGGGACGGGTGAAAAACTGTTTTTT